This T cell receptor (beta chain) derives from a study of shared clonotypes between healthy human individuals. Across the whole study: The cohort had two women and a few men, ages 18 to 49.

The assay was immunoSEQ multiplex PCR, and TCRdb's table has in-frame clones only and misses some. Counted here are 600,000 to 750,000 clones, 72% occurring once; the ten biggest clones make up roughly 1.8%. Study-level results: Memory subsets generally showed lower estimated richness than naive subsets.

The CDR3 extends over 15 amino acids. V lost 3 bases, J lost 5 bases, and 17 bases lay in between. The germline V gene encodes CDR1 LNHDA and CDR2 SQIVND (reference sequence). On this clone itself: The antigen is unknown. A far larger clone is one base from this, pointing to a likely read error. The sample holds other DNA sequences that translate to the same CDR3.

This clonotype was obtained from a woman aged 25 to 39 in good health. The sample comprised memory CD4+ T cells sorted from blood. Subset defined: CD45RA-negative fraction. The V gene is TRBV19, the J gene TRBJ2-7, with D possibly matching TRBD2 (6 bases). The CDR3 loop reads CASSIQGGAVHEQYF. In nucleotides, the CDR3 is TGTGCCAGTAGTATTCAGGGCGGGGCTGTCCACGAGCAGTACTTC.